The source of this T cell receptor (beta chain) is a study of regulatory T cells in long-lasting Graves disease. The time point: persistent/refractory GD, antithyroid drugs over 5 years with positive TRAb. The TCR library used RNA extracted from PBMCs. Building of the TCR beta libraries involved iRepertoire HTBI primers and Arm-PCR of CDR3 regions. MiXCR was run by TCRdb on the multiplex PCR reads, yielding one entry per CDR3 protein. The data contain about 430,000 distinct CDR3 sequences, around a fifth of them singletons. The CDR3 loop spans 15 amino acids. Trimming cost V 0 bases and J 7 bases, with 15 bases left between them. CDR1 and CDR2 from the germline V gene are DFQATT and SNEGSKA (reference sequence). This clonotype was found many times.

J is TRBJ2-2 and V is TRBV20-1; unclear D gene. The starting material was peripheral blood mononuclear cells (PBMCs), obtained when the disease was refractory, from a patient treated with antithyroid drugs. This TCR was sampled from a female donor with Graves disease. The CDR3 sequence: CSARDWSLQIGELFF. The DNA of the CDR3 is TGCAGTGCTAGAGATTGGAGCCTACAGATCGGGGAGCTGTTTTTT.